This is a list of T cell receptor beta chains from one sample in a study of T cells after yellow fever vaccination. Each CDR3 protein gets one entry after TCRdb re-called the 5' RACE reads with MiXCR. The repertoire includes about 300,000 distinct CDR3 sequences, around 10% of them detected once, and around 3.3% sits in the top ten. Source: CD4+ T cells sorted from PBMCs, taken 5 days after the yellow fever booster vaccination. The receptors originated from a young man who received the YFV17D yellow fever vaccine. CDR3s leave out the opening cysteine and the closing phenylalanine or tryptophan.

V gene,J gene,CDR3 protein
TRBV12-3/TRBV12-4,TRBJ1-3,ASSPQGIGGSTIY
TRBV7-8,TRBJ2-2,ASSRQGRDQGGELF
TRBV6-2/TRBV6-3,TRBJ2-1,ASSLTGEGSLIPNVNEQF
TRBV20-1,TRBJ2-5,RAAGGQETQY
TRBV20-1,TRBJ2-3,SAFPGTDTQY
TRBV20-1,TRBJ2-3,SAGTTLARDTQY
TRBV6-5,TRBJ1-2,ASSYGDSDGYGYT
TRBV7-2,TRBJ2-3,ASSLGSGDTQY
TRBV25-1,TRBJ2-1,ASSPYRGTYNEQF
TRBV27,TRBJ2-5,ASSLSGKGTQY
TRBV10-3,TRBJ2-1,AISLRQGRSVSSYNEQF
TRBV6-5,TRBJ2-5,ASSYYPRGETQY
TRBV28,TRBJ2-3,ASSRTSGVSTDTQY
TRBV3-1,TRBJ2-1,ASSQGQQYNEQF
TRBV5-4,TRBJ1-1,ASSNPGSVDTEAF
TRBV5-1,TRBJ2-6,ASSLGGNSGANVLT
TRBV7-7,TRBJ2-2,ASSSMNTGELF
TRBV5-1,TRBJ2-5,ASGVAGTQETQY
TRBV6-5,TRBJ1-5,ASSLTPGASNQPQH
TRBV24-1,TRBJ2-2,ATSDTGAIGELF
TRBV5-6,TRBJ2-3,ASSWGADTQY
TRBV10-3,TRBJ2-2,AISGSTGELF
TRBV12-3/TRBV12-4,TRBJ2-5,ASRGWETQY
TRBV4-1,TRBJ1-2,ASSQDRSRGYGYT
TRBV6-2/TRBV6-3,TRBJ2-1,ASTNPSNEQF
TRBV3-1,TRBJ2-3,ASSQVLTDTQY
TRBV4-2,TRBJ2-3,ASSLGRGDSTDTQY
TRBV20-1,TRBJ1-1,SAGTGWNTEAF
TRBV4-2,TRBJ2-5,ASSQDASLGETQY
TRBV5-4,TRBJ2-7,ASSVPASGAYEQY
TRBV4-3,TRBJ2-3,ASSQGPRDTQY